A single TCR beta chain is shown here with its context. Antigen unknown. The sample comes from a study of Graves' ophthalmopathy and Graves' hyperthyroidism. Study information: Samples of peripheral blood were obtained at initial diagnosis, prior to treatment of any kind. Notes on the study in general: The model achieved 70.59% sensitivity and less than 85% specificity for ophthalmopathy progression. Separation of ophthalmopathy from stable hyperthyroidism was achieved by a 13-signature model, at around 88% sensitivity and about 81% specificity.

The source of the PBMCs was around 10 ml of fresh peripheral blood. From RNA, the CDR3 regions of TCR beta chains were amplified and sequenced. Second-round multiplex PCR followed a first-round RT-PCR using HTBI primers. TCRdb processed the multiplex PCR reads anew with MiXCR; each CDR3 protein has one entry. The data show 400,000 or so distinct CDR3 sequences, 17% seen once. Deletions cut 5 bases from V and 0 bases from J, with 14 bases between. The CDR3 spans 16 residues. CDR1 SGHVS and CDR2 FQNEAQ come from the germline V gene. This receptor was identified in an adult woman with stable Graves' hyperthyroidism. This chain links TRBV7-8 with TRBJ1-5; D may be TRBD1 (5 bases). Sequencing was done on a sample of peripheral blood. In DNA form, the CDR3 reads TGTGCCAGCAGCCTCACCGGGGGATATAGCAATCAGCCCCAGCATTTT. Its translation is CASSLTGGYSNQPQHF.